Each of the 20 T cell receptor beta chains below was sequenced from the same sample in a study of identical twins. TCRdb re-called the 5' RACE reads through MiXCR, storing one row per CDR3 protein. The data show approximately 500,000 distinct CDR3 sequences, approximately 24% seen once. The same specimen was also included in a second study, on T cells expressing NK-cell markers.

Sequencing input: CD4+ T cells sorted from blood. The source of these receptors is a woman under 30 in good health.

The chain joins TRBV7-7 to TRBJ2-1; D is possibly TRBD2 (6 bases). V gave up 3 bases and J gave up 6 bases, with 15 bases separating them. Germline CDR1 reads SSHAT; CDR2 reads FNYEAQ (reference sequence). The CDR3 consists of 15 residues. DNA for the CDR3: TGTGCCAGCAGCTTGCGATACCAGGGAGGCAATGAGCAGTTCTTC. It yields the protein CASSLRYQGGNEQFF.

This clonotype came up a few times. This chain joins TRBV20-1 and TRBJ1-2; D is perhaps TRBD1 (5 bases). The CDR3 loop spans 10 amino acids. Germline V gene lookup returns CDR1 DFQATT and CDR2 SNEGSKA (reference sequence). V lost 7 bases to trimming and J lost 2 bases, with 5 bases between them. CDR3 DNA sequence: TGCAGTGGACAGAACTATGGCTACACCTTC. It codes for CSGQNYGYTF.

This clonotype was seen a few times. This sequence joins TRBV20-1 and TRBJ2-3; D remains unclear. The germline V gene encodes CDR1 DFQATT and CDR2 SNEGSKA (reference sequence). V dropped 3 bases and J dropped 1 base, with 11 bases sitting between them. This CDR3 spans 14 amino acids. The CDR3 spells CSARTYVGTDTQYF. The DNA for the CDR3 is TGCAGTGCTAGGACGTATGTTGGCACAGATACGCAGTATTTT.

This clonotype was picked up a small number of times. This rearrangement joins TRBV20-1 to TRBJ2-1, with 8 positions matching TRBD2. Losses at the gene ends were 3 bases for V and 0 bases for J; bases not matched to a gene: 7. CDR1 is DFQATT, CDR2 SNEGSKA, per germline (reference sequence). The CDR3 covers 16 residues. DNA for the CDR3: TGCAGTGCTAGTATAGCGGGGCAGAGCTCCTACAATGAGCAGTTCTTC. Protein sequence: CSASIAGQSSYNEQFF.

CDR3 sequence: CASSETGGTGELFF. Here the CDR3 DNA reads TGCGCCAGCAGTGAAACAGGGGGAACCGGGGAGCTGTTTTTT. The V and J genes are TRBV10-1 and TRBJ2-2; 8 bases align to TRBD1. CDR1 WNHNN and CDR2 SYGVQD come from the germline V gene (reference sequence). The CDR3 extends over 14 amino acids. V lost 3 bases to trimming and J lost 5 bases; unmatched junction nucleotides: 2.

V gene TRBV5-5 combines with J gene TRBJ2-7, with 7 bases aligning to TRBD1. Unmatched junction bases numbered 13, after V lost 3 bases and J lost 7 bases. CDR3 length: 15 amino acids. Germline lookup yields CDR1 SGHKS and CDR2 YYEKEE (reference sequence). For the CDR3, the DNA is TGTGCCAGCAGCTCCCGGGACAGAGCCGTAGGGGAGCAGTACTTC. This codes for CASSSRDRAVGEQYF.

The chain couples TRBV7-8 to TRBJ2-1; 8 bases map to TRBD2. Germline CDR1 and CDR2: SGHVS and FQNEAQ. This CDR3 has 16 residues. V gave up 5 bases and J gave up 4 bases; unmatched junction bases: 10. DNA for the CDR3: TGTGCCAGCAGCCCCACCCAGGTAGCGGGGTACAATGAGCAGTTCTTC. This codes for CASSPTQVAGYNEQFF.

In its sample, this clonotype was seen a few times. This sequence joins TRBV5-6 and TRBJ2-5, with D possibly being TRBD1 (6 bases). The V end lost 2 bases, the J end lost 5 bases, and 10 bases lay between the germline ends. The length of the CDR3 is 13 residues. Germline V gene lookup returns CDR1 SGHDT and CDR2 YYEEEE. CDR3 in DNA: TGTGCCAGCAGCTTAACAGGGCGGGAGACCCAGTACTTC. Encoded protein: CASSLTGRETQYF.

This clonotype was found many times. The rearrangement joins TRBV4-2 to TRBJ2-5; D is possibly TRBD2 (5 bases). In germline, CDR1 is LGHNA, CDR2 YNFKEQ. This CDR3 has 13 residues. V gave up 4 bases and J gave up 7 bases, with 13 bases separating them. CDR3 sequence reads: CASSPEGRGTQYF. In nucleotides, the CDR3 is TGTGCCAGCAGCCCCGAAGGTCGGGGGACCCAGTACTTC.

V usage is TRBV15 and J usage is TRBJ2-3, with D possibly being TRBD2 (6 bases). The CDR3 covers 17 residues. Trimming left V 3 bases short and J 0 bases short, with 16 bases between. Germline CDR1 is LNHNV and CDR2 is YYDKDF (reference sequence). CDR3 sequence reads: CATSRSGLRISTDTQYF. The CDR3 coding sequence is TGTGCCACCAGCAGGAGCGGGTTGCGCATTAGCACAGATACGCAGTATTTT.

This chain links TRBV5-1 with TRBJ2-1; weak D call: TRBD2 (6 bases). V lost 3 bases to trimming and J lost 0 bases, with 10 bases between them. This CDR3 comprises 15 residues. Germline V gives CDR1 SGHRS, CDR2 YFSETQ. CDR3 region: CASSWGLDSYNEQFF. CDR3 DNA sequence: TGCGCCAGCAGCTGGGGACTCGACTCCTACAATGAGCAGTTCTTC.

The chain uses TRBV6-2 or TRBV6-3 and TRBJ2-3, with TRBD2 matching over 10 bases. This CDR3 contains 21 residues. V lost 6 bases and J lost 4; bases outside the gene matches: 25. The germline CDR1 and CDR2 sequences are MNHEY and SVGEGT. CDR3 loop: CASRSKRGGLSGLRGPDTQYF. The CDR3 nucleotides read TGTGCCAGCAGATCCAAGCGGGGGGGCTTATCGGGACTCCGGGGCCCAGATACGCAGTATTTT.

The CDR3 loop reads CSARRTRNEQFF. The CDR3 DNA is TGCAGTGCTAGGAGGACTAGAAATGAGCAGTTCTTC. This chain joins TRBV20-1 and TRBJ2-1; 7 bases are shared with TRBD2. CDR1 DFQATT and CDR2 SNEGSKA come from the germline V gene (reference sequence). The CDR3 sequence is 12 residues long. The V and J ends lost 3 bases and 7 bases, in that order; junction bases with no gene match: 3.

This clonotype came up a few times. One junction end disagrees with the germline gene, perhaps due to a read error. The gene calls are TRBV7-9 and TRBJ2-1; D remains ambiguous. Germline CDR1 SEHNR, CDR2 FQNEAQ (reference sequence). This CDR3 comprises 11 residues. This CDR3 reads CASSSTMNQVF. As DNA, the CDR3 is TGTGCCAGCAGCTCCACTATGAATCAAGTCTTC.

The sample holds a few counts of this clonotype. The chain employs TRBV5-1 and TRBJ1-1; 8 nucleotides line up with TRBD1. The ends lost 7 bases at V and 1 base at J; junction bases unmatched: 15. The CDR3 loop spans 17 amino acids. Germline V gives CDR1 SGHRS, CDR2 YFSETQ. The CDR3 is CASGTGTGFFPNTEAFF. CDR3 nucleotides: TGCGCCAGCGGGACCGGGACAGGATTTTTTCCGAACACTGAAGCTTTCTTT.

This chain links TRBV20-1 with TRBJ1-1; D not resolved. The CDR3 spans 11 residues. CDR1 and CDR2 (germline): DFQATT, SNEGSKA (reference sequence). Trimming stripped 0 bases from V and 11 bases from J, with 10 bases between. This chain's CDR3 is CSARDDLSAFF. Written as DNA, the CDR3 is TGCAGTGCTAGAGATGATTTGTCGGCTTTCTTT.

This clonotype was observed a handful of times. The CDR3 reads CASSLAVAGGKDTQYF. The CDR3 DNA reads TGCGCCAGCAGCTTGGCGGTAGCGGGGGGGAAAGATACGCAGTATTTT. The genes are TRBV5-1 and TRBJ2-3; TRBD2 aligns across 11 bases. The CDR3 runs to 16 residues. Germline V gene lookup returns CDR1 SGHRS and CDR2 YFSETQ. V was pared by 0 bases and J by 5 bases, with 5 bases of the junction left unmatched.

The J gene is TRBJ2-5, the V gene TRBV5-6, with D perhaps TRBD1 (6 bases). The germline V and J ends were trimmed by 2 bases and 5 bases, with 13 bases remaining between them. The CDR3 loop spans 14 amino acids. CDR1 and CDR2 (germline): SGHDT, YYEEEE. CDR3 protein: CASSFRGVRETQYF. In nucleotides, the CDR3 is TGTGCCAGCAGCTTCAGGGGAGTGAGGGAGACCCAGTACTTC.

The J gene is TRBJ2-7, the V gene TRBV3-1, with D possibly being TRBD1 or TRBD2 (5 bases each). CDR3 size: 16 residues. V lost 1 base to trimming and J lost 3 bases, with 16 bases between them. Per germline, CDR1 LGHDT and CDR2 YNNKEL (reference sequence). The CDR3 DNA is TGTGCCAGCAGCCAAGGTAGAGGGGTCCGGAGCTACGAGCAGTACTTC. Translating gives CASSQGRGVRSYEQYF.

This chain uses TRBV15 with TRBJ2-5, with D possibly being TRBD1 or TRBD2 (6 bases each). The germline V gene encodes CDR1 LNHNV and CDR2 YYDKDF (reference sequence). V lost 0 bases and J lost 2, with 13 bases in between. The length of the CDR3 is 16 residues. The CDR3 sequence: CATSRDSRRGQETQYF. The CDR3 DNA sequence: TGTGCCACCAGCAGAGATTCTCGGAGGGGGCAAGAGACCCAGTACTTC.